One and the same sample provided the 17 T cell receptor beta chains below, sequenced in a study of blood T cells in healthy people across ages. Alongside a J-beta primer mix, a sample-barcoded 5' primer served in a second PCR lasting roughly 7 to 11 cycles. TCRdb re-called the 5' RACE reads through MiXCR, storing one row per CDR3 protein. The table shows 1.5 million to 2 million distinct CDR3 sequences, with around half occurring only once. Sequencing was performed on blood. Receptors were obtained from a woman aged 40 to 50 in good health.

This clonotype appeared a single time. This chain links TRBV28 with TRBJ2-1, with D perhaps matching TRBD1 or TRBD2 (7 bases each). CDR1 and CDR2 (germline): MDHEN, SYDVKM. Between the trimmed V and J ends, which lost 5 bases and 9 bases, there was a span of 17 bases. The CDR3 is 14 residues long. The CDR3 loop is CASSKGGGQPEQFF. In nucleotides, the CDR3 is TGTGCCAGCAGTAAGGGAGGGGGCCAACCTGAGCAGTTCTTC.

This chain connects TRBV20-1 to TRBJ2-1; D is unclear. Per the germline V gene, CDR1 is DFQATT and CDR2 is SNEGSKA (reference sequence). The CDR3 loop spans 14 amino acids. The V end lost 8 bases, the J end lost 0 bases, and 14 bases lay between the germline ends. The chain's CDR3 is CSFEDRGSYNEQFF. The CDR3 coding sequence is TGCAGTTTTGAAGACCGAGGCTCCTACAATGAGCAGTTCTTC.

The gene calls are TRBV11-2 and TRBJ1-2; 7 nucleotides agree with TRBD1. V lost 7 bases to trimming and J lost 7 bases; unmatched junction nucleotides: 9. This CDR3 is built from 13 residues. Germline values: CDR1 SGHAT, CDR2 FQNNGV. The CDR3 DNA reads as TGTGCCAGCACCCAGGGGGGCCTGGCTGGCTACACCTTC. Translated, it gives CASTQGGLAGYTF.

V is TRBV29-1 and J is TRBJ2-2; TRBD1 aligns across 8 bases. V shed 0 bases and J 6 bases; nucleotides not matched to a gene: 15. Germline lookup yields CDR1 SQVTM and CDR2 ANQGSEA. This CDR3 comprises 18 residues. CDR3 sequence reads: CSVEERIAGGRVAGELFF. Written as DNA, the CDR3 is TGCAGCGTTGAAGAACGGATCGCAGGGGGCAGGGTTGCCGGGGAGCTGTTTTTT.

This clonotype was counted a single time. Its ends do not fully match the called genes, so a read error is possible. As DNA, the CDR3 is TGCGCCAGCAACCCCGGGACTACCCACCAGGAGACCCAGTACTTC. Its translation is CASNPGTTHQETQYF. The J gene is TRBJ2-5, the V gene TRBV5-1; 7 nucleotides line up with TRBD2. The CDR3 runs 15 residues. Germline V gives CDR1 SGHRS, CDR2 YFSETQ.

The chain joins TRBV5-1 to TRBJ1-1; unclear D gene. V was shortened by 1 base and J by 3 bases, with 13 bases between the two germline ends. Looked up from germline, CDR1 is SGHRS and CDR2 is YFSETQ. The CDR3 consists of 15 residues. CDR3 amino acids: CASSLTPTRDTEAFF. In DNA, the CDR3 is TGCGCCAGCAGCTTGACGCCTACAAGGGACACTGAAGCTTTCTTT. The variable domain in full, completed from reference TRBV5-1 and TRBJ1-1, reads KAGVTQTPRYLIKTRGQQVTLSCSPISGHRSVSWYQQTPGQGLQFLFEYFSETQRNKGNFPGRFSGRQFSNSRSEMNVSTLELGDSALYLCASSLTPTRDTEAFFGQGTRLTVV.

The rearrangement uses TRBV4-3 and TRBJ1-6, with a tentative D call TRBD1 (5 bases). The CDR3 is 21 amino acids. Germline CDR1 and CDR2: LGHNA and YSLEER. Trimming removed 4 bases at V and 5 bases at J, with 30 bases between. In nucleotides, the CDR3 is TGCGCCAGCAGCCCGAGATTCTGGCTTGGTAGGGGAGTGGTTAATAATTCACCCCTCCACTTT. Translation gives CASSPRFWLGRGVVNNSPLHF.

In this sample, this clonotype turned up a few times. The V and J genes are TRBV27 and TRBJ2-1; D is unclear. This CDR3 contains 16 residues. V lost 0 bases to trimming and J lost 6 bases, with 15 bases between them. Per germline, CDR1 MNHEY and CDR2 SMNVEV (reference sequence). The CDR3 loop is CASSLSGNLKSNEQFF. The CDR3 nucleotides read TGTGCCAGCAGTTTATCTGGCAACTTAAAGTCCAATGAGCAGTTCTTC.

The chain is built from TRBV29-1 and TRBJ1-2; 8 bases match TRBD1. The length of the CDR3 is 18 residues. V lost 7 bases and J lost 4; bases outside the gene matches: 23. CDR1 is SQVTM and CDR2 is ANQGSEA in the germline V gene. CDR3 sequence (DNA): TGCAGCGCTGTTCTTCTGGGACAGGCAGTGTTTGAGAGCTATGGCTACACCTTC. This codes for CSAVLLGQAVFESYGYTF.

This clonotype was detected only a few times. The chain is built from TRBV7-9 and TRBJ1-2; D ambiguous. Germline loops: CDR1 SEHNR, CDR2 FQNEAQ (reference sequence). This CDR3 is 14 amino acids long. With 4 bases removed from V and 5 bases from J, the gap between germline ends came to 14 bases. CDR3 protein: CASSSHHGIYGYTF. CDR3 DNA sequence: TGTGCCAGCAGCTCGCACCACGGCATATATGGCTACACCTTC.

Only a few counts were recorded for this clonotype. The chain uses TRBV20-1 and TRBJ2-5; 7 nucleotides align to TRBD2. With 2 bases clipped from V and 5 bases from J, the junction kept 11 bases outside the gene matches. The V gene's germline CDR1 is DFQATT and CDR2 SNEGSKA (reference sequence). The CDR3 is 15 amino acids. The CDR3 nucleotides are TGCAGTGCTAGATTACGCGGGGCCGGGGGGGAGACCCAGTACTTC. This codes for CSARLRGAGGETQYF.

The chain recombines TRBV5-1 with TRBJ2-3, with unresolved D. CDR3 length equals 16 residues. Between the trimmed V and J ends, which lost 0 bases and 9 bases, there was a span of 20 bases. Germline values: CDR1 SGHRS, CDR2 YFSETQ. The CDR3 loop reads CASSLVQALSVGTQYF. For the CDR3, the DNA is TGCGCCAGCAGCTTGGTGCAGGCCCTTTCCGTGGGGACGCAGTATTTT.

The V call is TRBV2, the J call TRBJ2-6; D is undetermined. This CDR3 contains 16 residues. The germline V gene encodes CDR1 SNHLY and CDR2 FYNNEI. Trimming removed 3 bases from V and 4 bases from J, with 13 bases in between. CDR3 DNA sequence: TGTGCCAGCAGTGACGAGGTTCCCCGAGGGGCCAACGTCCTGACTTTC. Translation: CASSDEVPRGANVLTF.

In this sample, this clonotype turned up a few times. A much larger clone lies one base from this, so it may be a read error. The V gene is TRBV4-3, the J gene TRBJ2-1; 11 bases fit TRBD2. Per the germline V gene, CDR1 is LGHNA and CDR2 is YSLEER. The CDR3 loop spans 15 amino acids. CDR3 sequence: CSSSHLTSGGNEQFF. CDR3 bases: TGCTCCAGCAGCCATTTAACTAGCGGGGGAAATGAGCAGTTCTTC.

The chain carries TRBV6-6 and TRBJ1-1, with D uncertain. CDR1 and CDR2 (germline): MNHNY, SVGAGI (reference sequence). This CDR3 has 11 amino acids. Trimming cost V 7 bases and J 4 bases, with 7 bases left between them. CDR3 residues: CASIMRTEAFF. CDR3 nucleotides: TGTGCCAGCATTATGCGCACTGAAGCTTTCTTT.

The chain carries TRBV6-1 and TRBJ2-7; no clear D gene. The germline V gene encodes CDR1 MNHNS and CDR2 SASEGT. The CDR3 has 14 amino acids. V was shortened by 3 bases and J by 7 bases, with 16 bases between the two germline ends. In DNA form, the CDR3 reads TGTGCCAGCAGTGATCGAGTAGTATGGGATGAGCAGTACTTC. This codes for CASSDRVVWDEQYF.

The rearrangement links TRBV6-5 to TRBJ1-2; 9 bases are shared with TRBD1. This CDR3 region has 14 residues. From germline, CDR1 is MNHEY and CDR2 SVGAGI. Trimming at V came to 8 bases and at J to 1 base, leaving 5 bases not matched to a gene. This chain's CDR3 is CASQGQGYNYGYTF. CDR3 bases: TGTGCCAGCCAAGGACAGGGGTATAACTATGGCTACACCTTC.